Each of the 10 T cell receptor beta chains below was sequenced from the same sample in a study of cytomegalovirus exposure and HLA in healthy donors (dated by TCRdb to the late 2010s). The library was produced with the immunoSEQ multiplex PCR assay. A mixture of 60 forward primers for TCR Vbeta segments and 13 reverse primers for TCR Jbeta segments was used in the multiplex PCR. Here the immuneACCESS table is served through TCRdb, limited to in-frame sequences with V and J called. Missing clones are a known gap in these copies; in checked studies unresolved V genes cover under half, and the rest lacks a known reason. The sample's own table lists more than 95,000 clones. Of the sample, around 2.2% is held by the ten largest clones. The sample taken for sequencing was PBMCs. The receptors shown here come from a man aged 40-49 years in good health and CMV-seronegative.

The chain links TRBV30 to TRBJ2-2; D may be TRBD2 (5 bases). Trimming shortened V by 8 bases and J by 6 bases, and 10 bases separated the two germline ends. The CDR3 spans 11 residues. Germline CDR1 and CDR2: GTSNPN and SVGIG (reference sequence). This CDR3 reads CAGTRAGELFF. The CDR3 DNA follows: TGTGCCGGAACTAGGGCCGGGGAGCTGTTTTTT. Full variable domain (missing parts from reference TRBV30 and TRBJ2-2): SQTIHQWPATLVQPVGSPLSLECTVEGTSNPNLYWYRQAAGRGLQLLFYSVGIGQISSEVPQNLSASRPQDRQFILSSKKLLLSDSGFYLCAGTRAGELFFGEGSRLTVL.

The chain joins TRBV11-3 to TRBJ2-5; D is perhaps TRBD1 or TRBD2 (5 bases each). The DNA end is more similar to TRBJ2-7, so the J call may be wrong. CDR3 length equals 13 residues. From germline, CDR1 is SGHNT and CDR2 YENEEA. The CDR3 DNA sequence: TGTGCCAGCAGCCAACTGGGGGACTACGAGCAGTACTTC. Amino acid sequence: CASSQLGDYEQYF.

This chain's CDR3 is CASSLQGTGGYTF. In nucleotides, the CDR3 is TGTGCCAGCAGCTTACAGGGGACGGGTGGCTACACCTTC. This chain uses TRBV7-3 with TRBJ1-2; maybe TRBD1 (6 bases). The V and J ends lost 2 bases and 7 bases respectively, with 11 bases between them. This CDR3 is 13 amino acids long. Germline loops: CDR1 SGHTA, CDR2 FQGTGA.

The chain joins TRBV10-3 to TRBJ1-2; D call uncertain. Germline assignment: CDR1 ENHRY and CDR2 SYGVKD. Trimming took 0 bases from V and 8 from J, leaving 22 bases between them. The CDR3 spans 17 residues. The CDR3 DNA reads TGTGCCATCAGTGAGTCTCCTGGGGAGGCGGCCCGACGAGGCTACACCTTC. As protein: CAISESPGEAARRGYTF.

The chain couples TRBV7-2 to TRBJ1-1, with D perhaps matching TRBD1 (6 bases). Trimming left V 4 bases short and J 4 bases short, with 16 bases between. Germline values: CDR1 SGHTA, CDR2 FQGNSA. The CDR3 covers 15 residues. The CDR3 sequence: CASSSPQGMATEAFF. The CDR3 nucleotides are TGTGCCAGCAGCTCGCCCCAGGGGATGGCCACTGAAGCTTTCTTT.

The chain uses TRBV5-5 and TRBJ2-5; 11 nucleotides line up with TRBD1. J gave up 5 bases and V 4 bases, and 10 bases lay outside the gene matches. This CDR3 has 16 amino acids. Looked up from germline, CDR1 is SGHKS and CDR2 is YYEKEE (reference sequence). In DNA, the CDR3 is TGTGCCAGCAGCGCGGCGGACAGGGGGCTGGGGGAGACCCAGTACTTC. This encodes CASSAADRGLGETQYF. Full variable domain (missing parts from reference TRBV5-5 and TRBJ2-5): DAGVTQSPTHLIKTRGQQVTLRCSPISGHKSVSWYQQVLGQGPQFIFQYYEKEERGRGNFPDRFSARQFPNYSSELNVNALLLGDSALYLCASSAADRGLGETQYFGPGTRLLVL.

The chain carries TRBV2 and TRBJ2-5, with 7 bases identical to TRBD2. The length of the CDR3 is 14 residues. With V trimmed by 6 bases and J by 7 bases, 11 bases remained unmatched. The germline V gene encodes CDR1 SNHLY and CDR2 FYNNEI. CDR3 amino acids: CASSGGLAEGTQYF. The CDR3 coding sequence is TGTGCCAGCAGCGGAGGGCTAGCGGAGGGGACCCAGTACTTC.

V is TRBV6-4 and J is TRBJ1-6, with 9 bases aligning to TRBD1. From germline, CDR1 is MRHNA and CDR2 SNTAGT. The length of the CDR3 is 13 residues. J gave up 10 bases and V 8 bases, and 6 bases lay outside the gene matches. Written as DNA, the CDR3 is TGTGCCAGCGCGGGACAGGGTGGCTCACCCCTCCACTTT. It yields the protein CASAGQGGSPLHF.

The chain carries TRBV28 and TRBJ1-5; 8 nucleotides agree with TRBD1. V lost 7 bases and J lost 0; bases outside the gene matches: 8. The V gene's germline CDR1 is MDHEN and CDR2 SYDVKM. The CDR3 is 16 residues long. In nucleotides, the CDR3 is TGTGCCAGCAATCCTCACGGACAGGGTAGCAATCAGCCCCAGCATTTT. Translating it yields CASNPHGQGSNQPQHF.

The rearrangement joins TRBV2 to TRBJ1-5; 9 nucleotides match TRBD1. After removal of 6 bases from V and 4 bases from J, the junction contained 1 base not matched to a gene. The CDR3 runs to 13 residues. The germline V gene has CDR1 SNHLY and CDR2 FYNNEI. The DNA for the CDR3 is TGTGCCAGCAGGACAGGGGGTAATCAGCCCCAGCATTTT. Protein sequence: CASRTGGNQPQHF.